This T cell receptor beta chain was documented in a study of blood T cells in healthy people across ages. Overall study: In model experiments, template switching was able to capture about one barcoded beta molecule for every two T cells that were present.

The CDR3 consists of 16 residues. Unmatched junction bases numbered 7, after V lost 5 bases and J lost 0 bases. Germline V lookup: CDR1 LNHDA, CDR2 SQIVND (reference sequence). Each of the donors had around 10 milliliters of peripheral blood drawn into EDTA-treated Vacutainer tubes. Total RNA, at least 6 micrograms per sample, came from PBMCs. The use of a sample-barcoded 5' primer and a J-beta primer mix characterized a second PCR of roughly 6 to 11 cycles. A single record per CDR3 protein comes from TCRdb applying MiXCR to the 5' RACE reads. The table records approximately 960,000 distinct CDR3 sequences, around 29% of them present only once. This same sample was also part of a study on T cells of mothers and their children. According to that study: Reads recorded for TCR beta CDR3 numbered over 9 million per mother and several million per child.

The sample taken for sequencing was blood. The chain is built from TRBV19 and TRBJ1-3; 7 bases are a match to TRBD1. This TCR was recovered from a woman aged 40-49 years in good health. CDR3 nucleotide sequence: TGTGCCAGTAGTCCAAGGGGGCCCTACTCTGGAAACACCATATATTTT. Translation: CASSPRGPYSGNTIYF.